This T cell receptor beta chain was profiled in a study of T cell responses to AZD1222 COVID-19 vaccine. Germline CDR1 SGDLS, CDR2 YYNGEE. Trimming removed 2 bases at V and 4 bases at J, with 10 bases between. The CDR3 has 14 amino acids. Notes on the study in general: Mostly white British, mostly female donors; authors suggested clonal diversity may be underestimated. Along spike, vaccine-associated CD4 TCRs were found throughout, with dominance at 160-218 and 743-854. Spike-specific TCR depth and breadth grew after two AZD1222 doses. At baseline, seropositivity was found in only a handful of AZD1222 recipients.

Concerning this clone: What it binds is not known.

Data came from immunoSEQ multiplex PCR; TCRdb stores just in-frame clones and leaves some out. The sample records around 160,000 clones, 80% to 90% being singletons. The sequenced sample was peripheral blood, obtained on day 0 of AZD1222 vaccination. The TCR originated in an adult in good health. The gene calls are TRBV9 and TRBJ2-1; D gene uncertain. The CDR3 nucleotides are TGTGCCAGCAGCGTCAGTTCCCGTTACAATGAGCAGTTCTTC. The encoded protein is CASSVSSRYNEQFF. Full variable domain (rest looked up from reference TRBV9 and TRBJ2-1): DSGVTQTPKHLITATGQRVTLRCSPRSGDLSVYWYQQSLDQGLQFLIQYYNGEERAKGNILERFSAQQFPDLHSELNLSSLELGDSALYFCASSVSSRYNEQFFGPGTRLTVL.